This T cell receptor (beta chain) was recorded in a study of OX40 agonist ivuxolimab in advanced cancers. The overall study: With a range of roughly 20 to 80, age averaged 60 years, and around 80% were male. A history of anti-PD-1, anti-PD-L1 or anti-CTLA-4 therapy was acceptable, and over 30% had some. General study points: Circulating CD4+ and CD8+ T cells showed clonal expansion by week 6 at 0.1 to 3.0 mg/kg. Among the lowest peripheral clonal expansion occurred in 0.1-3.0 mg/kg partial responders.

CDR1 is MGHDK, CDR2 SYGVNS, per germline. With 2 bases clipped from V and 4 bases from J, the junction kept 3 bases outside the gene matches. CDR3 length equals 14 residues. Regarding this clone: The target antigen is unknown.

TCRdb's table, derived via immunoSEQ multiplex PCR, lists solely in-frame clones and lacks some. The table has 35,000 to 55,000 clones, 75% to 90% seen once. The chain links TRBV25-1 to TRBJ2-7; 9 bases are shared with TRBD1. This material consisted of CD4+ or CD8+ T cells sorted from blood, taken in a trial of the OX40 agonist ivuxolimab. The TCR originated in an adult with an advanced solid tumor such as melanoma, head and neck, liver or kidney cancer. The CDR3 DNA is TGTGCCAGCAGTGAAATGGACAGGGGATACGAGCAGTACTTC. Translation gives CASSEMDRGYEQYF.